The 26 T cell receptor beta chains presented below share a single source sample, sequenced in a study of beta chain features in type 1 diabetes. The isolated RNA, all of it, was reverse transcribed, so expressed TCRB transcripts were what got sequenced. Data came from immunoSEQ multiplex PCR; TCRdb stores just in-frame clones and leaves some out. Among 200,000 to 250,000 clones listed, more than 11% were seen once. Their antigens are not known. Study results and caveats: Moderate but significant shortening of TCRB CDR3s was recorded in all four CD4+ subsets from Type 1 diabetes patients.

The specimen was naive CD4+ T cells from blood. These receptor sequences come from a man aged 25 to 45 with type 1 diabetes.

This clone was observed a few times. The chain is built from TRBV4-1 and TRBJ2-2; D gene ambiguous. With 4 bases removed from V and 7 bases from J, the gap between germline ends came to 7 bases. CDR1 and CDR2 (germline): MGHRA, YSYEKL. The CDR3 contains 12 residues. CDR3 loop: CASSPPVGELFF. The CDR3 nucleotides are TGCGCCAGCAGCCCACCAGTCGGGGAGCTGTTTTTT.

This clone was counted a few times. This chain joins TRBV7-2 and TRBJ2-5; the match to TRBD1 covers 8 bases. Germline values: CDR1 SGHTA, CDR2 FQGNSA. V lost 3 bases and J lost 7; bases outside the gene matches: 10. CDR3 size: 15 residues. CDR3 nucleotides: TGTGCCAGCAGCTTTCAGACAGGGGTGATGCGGACCCAGTACTTC. Protein product: CASSFQTGVMRTQYF.

This clone has only a few counts. The V gene is TRBV30, the J gene TRBJ2-7; 7 nucleotides match TRBD1. The J segment lost 3 bases and the V segment lost 3 bases, leaving 5 bases of the junction unmatched. This CDR3 is 13 amino acids long. The germline V gene has CDR1 GTSNPN and CDR2 SVGIG (reference sequence). For the CDR3, the DNA is TGTGCCTGGAGCTCGGGACAGCTCTACGAGCAGTACTTC. Its translation: CAWSSGQLYEQYF. The whole variable domain, filled in from reference TRBV30 and TRBJ2-7, reads SQTIHQWPATLVQPVGSPLSLECTVEGTSNPNLYWYRQAAGRGLQLLFYSVGIGQISSEVPQNLSASRPQDRQFILSSKKLLLSDSGFYLCAWSSGQLYEQYFGPGTRLTVT.

The chain uses TRBV4-2 and TRBJ2-2; D not certain. This CDR3 spans 16 amino acids. Trimming pared 0 bases from V and 0 bases from J, leaving 8 bases between. Germline V gene sequence: CDR1 LGHNA, CDR2 YNFKEQ. The CDR3 DNA follows: TGTGCCAGCAGCCAAGATTGGGCTACGAACACCGGGGAGCTGTTTTTT. Protein sequence: CASSQDWATNTGELFF.

This clone was detected a few times. The J gene is TRBJ1-1, the V gene TRBV30; 8 nucleotides agree with TRBD1. This CDR3 contains 15 residues. V gave up 0 bases and J gave up 4 bases; unmatched junction bases: 7. Per germline, CDR1 GTSNPN and CDR2 SVGIG (reference sequence). The CDR3 sequence is CAWSVQSGGGTEAFF. In DNA form, the CDR3 reads TGTGCCTGGAGTGTACAATCAGGGGGCGGCACTGAAGCTTTCTTT.

The chain recombines TRBV4-1 with TRBJ2-5; 7 bases are a match to TRBD2. From germline, CDR1 is MGHRA and CDR2 YSYEKL. After removal of 2 bases from V and 5 bases from J, the junction contained 8 bases not matched to a gene. There are 15 residues in the CDR3. Here the CDR3 reads CASSQNRYGGETQYF. The CDR3 DNA follows: TGCGCCAGCAGCCAAAATCGATACGGGGGGGAGACCCAGTACTTC.

V gene TRBV15 combines with J gene TRBJ2-6; D is undetermined. Trimming removed 1 base from V and 3 bases from J, with 7 bases in between. The germline V gene encodes CDR1 LNHNV and CDR2 YYDKDF (reference sequence). CDR3 length equals 15 residues. In DNA form, the CDR3 reads TGTGCCACCAGCAGAGGAGGTGATGGGGCCAACGTCCTGACTTTC. This gives the protein CATSRGGDGANVLTF.

This sequence joins TRBV2 and TRBJ2-7, with TRBD2 identical over 9 bases. Germline trimming cut 5 bases from V and 1 base from J; bases unmatched to any gene: 6. This CDR3 comprises 15 residues. The germline CDR1 and CDR2 sequences are SNHLY and FYNNEI. The CDR3 bases are TGTGCCAGCAGTAGCGGACTAGCGTTTTCCTACGAGCAGTACTTC. This translates into CASSSGLAFSYEQYF.

This clone was counted a few times. This CDR3 reads CAWSKAGLASRQETQYF. CDR3 DNA sequence: TGTGCCTGGAGTAAAGCGGGACTAGCGTCACGCCAAGAGACCCAGTACTTC. The chain has TRBV30 and TRBJ2-5, with 10 bases that match TRBD2. V was pared by 2 bases and J by 1 base, with 10 bases of the junction left unmatched. From germline, CDR1 is GTSNPN and CDR2 SVGIG (reference sequence). This CDR3 has 17 amino acids.

The chain links TRBV6-6 to TRBJ2-2; 7 bases agree with TRBD1. With 6 bases clipped from V and 5 bases from J, the junction kept 12 bases outside the gene matches. The CDR3 totals 16 residues. Germline loops: CDR1 MNHNY, CDR2 SVGAGI (reference sequence). DNA of the CDR3: TGTGCCAGCAGAGACGGACAGGTTAAATGGACCGGGGAGCTGTTTTTT. This sequence encodes CASRDGQVKWTGELFF.

The V gene is TRBV2, the J gene TRBJ2-7; 8 bases match TRBD1. Germline V gene lookup returns CDR1 SNHLY and CDR2 FYNNEI. This CDR3 region has 14 residues. With V trimmed by 7 bases and J by 2 bases, 7 bases remained unmatched. As DNA, the CDR3 is TGTGCCAGCACCGGGGACAGGATCACCTACGAGCAGTACTTC. Translation: CASTGDRITYEQYF.

A few counts support this clone. The chain uses TRBV9 and TRBJ2-7, with D perhaps TRBD1 (6 bases). The germline gives CDR1 SGDLS, CDR2 YYNGEE. V was pared by 2 bases and J by 6 bases, with 15 bases between. The CDR3 spans 14 residues. The CDR3, as DNA: TGTGCCAGCAGCGTGACCCAGGGGATGGGCGAGCAGTACTTC. Translating it yields CASSVTQGMGEQYF.

This clone was seen only a few times. The chain has TRBV7-2 and TRBJ2-5; D perhaps matches TRBD2 (5 bases). Trimming shortened V by 2 bases and J by 4 bases, and 17 bases separated the two germline ends. The CDR3 contains 16 residues. CDR1 SGHTA and CDR2 FQGNSA come from the germline V gene. Here the CDR3 DNA reads TGTGCCAGCAGCTTACGGGCTAGTGCGGGTAGAGAGACCCAGTACTTC. It translates to CASSLRASAGRETQYF.

With regard to this clone: The sample carries other DNA sequences with the same CDR3. The chain joins TRBV29-1 to TRBJ1-1; 7 nucleotides agree with TRBD1. Germline CDR1 is SQVTM and CDR2 is ANQGSEA. CDR3 length equals 12 residues. Trimming took 7 bases from V and 4 from J; bases not matched to a gene: 6. In DNA form, the CDR3 reads TGCAGCGGGAACAGGGGTGGCACTGAAGCTTTCTTT. It translates to CSGNRGGTEAFF.

The chain links TRBV5-1 to TRBJ1-6; 7 bases fit TRBD1. The junction had 2 bases not matched to a gene; V was cut back by 1 base and J by 7 bases. Germline-derived CDR1 and CDR2 are SGHRS and YFSETQ. This CDR3 has 14 amino acids. The CDR3 coding sequence is TGCGCCAGCAGCTTGCCCAGGGGGAATTCACCCCTCCACTTT. It specifies CASSLPRGNSPLHF.

The CDR3 loop reads CASSGEGTSGNADEQFF. The CDR3 DNA reads TGCGCCAGCAGCGGGGAAGGGACTAGCGGGAACGCGGATGAGCAGTTCTTC. The chain uses TRBV5-1 and TRBJ2-1, with 13 bases aligning to TRBD2. The CDR3 has 17 amino acids. Germline V CDR1 and CDR2: SGHRS, YFSETQ. Trimming at V came to 4 bases and at J to 8 bases, leaving 12 bases not matched to a gene.

This clone was observed a handful of times. The chain is built from TRBV2 and TRBJ1-1; 8 nucleotides line up with TRBD1. V shed 8 bases, J shed 1 base, and the junction held 6 bases outside the gene matches. Germline V gives CDR1 SNHLY, CDR2 FYNNEI. This CDR3 spans 14 amino acids. The CDR3 loop is CASVKQGGNTEAFF. The CDR3 nucleotides are TGTGCCAGCGTCAAACAGGGGGGGAACACTGAAGCTTTCTTT.

Only a few counts were recorded for this clone. Here the CDR3 DNA reads TGCGCCAGCGGGACAGGGATGAACACTGAAGCTTTCTTT. Protein: CASGTGMNTEAFF. V and J are TRBV5-1 and TRBJ1-1; 9 bases match TRBD1. This CDR3 contains 13 residues. Germline V gene lookup returns CDR1 SGHRS and CDR2 YFSETQ. The trim removed 7 bases at V and 0 bases at J, leaving 1 base unmatched.

Only a few counts were recorded for this clone. The rearrangement joins TRBV29-1 to TRBJ2-1; 7 bases agree with TRBD1. The germline V gene has CDR1 SQVTM and CDR2 ANQGSEA. Unmatched junction bases numbered 11, after V lost 3 bases and J lost 0 bases. The CDR3 runs 17 residues. The CDR3 spells CSVDIPQGLISYNEQFF. CDR3 DNA: TGCAGCGTTGATATCCCACAGGGGCTAATCTCCTACAATGAGCAGTTCTTC.

This clone was seen a few times. The chain recombines TRBV19 with TRBJ1-5, with 9 bases lining up with TRBD1. This CDR3 region has 15 residues. Germline V gives CDR1 LNHDA, CDR2 SQIVND (reference sequence). J lost 5 bases, V lost 9 bases, and 11 bases had no gene match. Here the CDR3 DNA reads TGTGCCAGCCGACCGCGACAGGGGGGGGATCAGCCCCAGCATTTT. Protein: CASRPRQGGDQPQHF.

This clone was seen a single time. The chain is built from TRBV7-8 and TRBJ2-7; the match to TRBD1 covers 7 bases. This CDR3 contains 15 residues. Germline V gives CDR1 SGHVS, CDR2 FQNEAQ. The J segment lost 2 bases and the V segment lost 6 bases, leaving 10 bases of the junction unmatched. CDR3 in amino acids: CASRPGTALTYEQYF. The CDR3 bases are TGTGCCAGCAGACCCGGGACAGCCCTTACCTACGAGCAGTACTTC.

This chain links TRBV19 with TRBJ1-1; D not resolved. Trimming left V 8 bases short and J 0 bases short, with 10 bases between. CDR1 and CDR2 (germline): LNHDA, SQIVND (reference sequence). The CDR3 spans 13 residues. CDR3 nucleotides: TGTGCCAGTTCGGAGAGGTTGAACACTGAAGCTTTCTTT. It specifies CASSERLNTEAFF.

CDR3 nucleotides: TGTGCTAGTGGTTTGGAGCTAGCTGCCGAGCAGTACTTC. Protein sequence: CASGLELAAEQYF. The rearrangement joins TRBV12-5 to TRBJ2-7, with D possibly being TRBD2 (5 bases). Trimming removed 1 base at V and 6 bases at J, with 10 bases between. The CDR3 is 13 amino acids. Germline V gene lookup returns CDR1 LGHNT and CDR2 FRNRAP. Complete variable domain (other parts from reference TRBV12-5 and TRBJ2-7): DARVTQTPRHKVTEMGQEVTMRCQPILGHNTVFWYRQTMMQGLELLAYFRNRAPLDDSGMPKDRFSAEMPDATLATLKIQPSEPRDSAVYFCASGLELAAEQYFGPGTRLTVT.

This clone has more than one count but fewer than ten. The V gene is TRBV5-8, the J gene TRBJ1-1, with 10 positions matching TRBD1. Germline assignment: CDR1 SGHTS and CDR2 YDEGEE. The ends lost 4 bases at V and 5 bases at J; junction bases unmatched: 8. The CDR3 runs 15 residues. The CDR3 DNA is TGTGCCAGCAGCCCGCGGGGACAGGGGTTGACTGAAGCTTTCTTT. This translates into CASSPRGQGLTEAFF.

This clone came up many times. The chain is built from TRBV10-3 and TRBJ2-5; a possible D gene is TRBD1 (7 bases). The germline V gene has CDR1 ENHRY and CDR2 SYGVKD. The CDR3 has 13 amino acids. V was shortened by 6 bases and J by 2 bases, with 10 bases between the two germline ends. CDR3 amino acids: CAISAGQQETQYF. In DNA form, the CDR3 reads TGTGCCATCAGCGCGGGACAGCAAGAGACCCAGTACTTC.

This clone has a handful of counts. The chain is built from TRBV7-9 and TRBJ1-2; D is ambiguous. Germline-derived CDR1 and CDR2 are SEHNR and FQNEAQ (reference sequence). The CDR3 consists of 14 residues. The V end was cut by 1 base, the J end by 3 bases, with 9 bases between. In nucleotides, the CDR3 is TGTGCCAGCAGCTTAGTCGACACGTACTATGGCTACACCTTC. This translates into CASSLVDTYYGYTF.